This TCR beta chain is drawn from a study of CD8 T cells in Susac syndrome. Study results and limitations: In its TCR sequencing and HLA analysis, the study acknowledged that the number of individuals was relatively small.

About 0.5 to 1 ug RNA was reverse transcribed with random hexamers. One entry per CDR3 protein results from TCRdb running MiXCR on the immunoSEQ multiplex PCR reads. The sample records roughly 190,000 distinct CDR3 sequences, approximately 94% being singletons. Trimming left V 0 bases short and J 2 bases short, with 11 bases between. The CDR3 consists of 15 residues. CDR1 is SGHRS and CDR2 is YFSETQ in the germline V gene. TEMRA cells underwent FACS enrichment and CD8+ and CD4+ T cells underwent negative isolation. A remark on this clonotype: Its antigen is not known.

V is TRBV5-1 and J is TRBJ1-2; D is perhaps TRBD1 (5 bases). The TCR was taken from a human donor in good health. Material: CD4+ T cells from PBMCs. The CDR3 loop is CASSLGGSANYGYTF. CDR3 nucleotides: TGCGCCAGCAGCTTGGGGGGCTCTGCCAACTATGGCTACACCTTC.